The 4 T cell receptor beta chains reported below all come from one sample, sequenced in a study of blood T cell repertoires in COVID-19 (TCRdb year 2020). The library was produced with the immunoSEQ multiplex PCR assay. TCRdb re-hosts the immuneACCESS table, in-frame sequences only. Its copies lack some clones; in the studies checked, an unresolved V gene accounts for under half of them, and the cause for the rest is not known. The sample table contains around 200,000 clones; only one count was recorded for around 89% of them. In total, the top ten clones hold around 2.6% of the sample. Material for sequencing was PBMCs or T cells enriched from blood (not recorded which). These receptors were obtained from a woman aged 25 to 39 who had recovered from COVID-19.

The chain carries TRBV2 and TRBJ2-3; 13 nucleotides agree with TRBD2. Germline assignment: CDR1 SNHLY and CDR2 FYNNEI. The V gene end was trimmed by 8 bases and the J gene end by 0 bases; junction bases not matched to a gene: 5. The CDR3 totals 16 residues. CDR3 DNA: TGTGCCAGCTTGGGACTAGCGGGGCATAGCACAGATACGCAGTATTTT. The encoded protein is CASLGLAGHSTDTQYF. The variable domain in full, with the rest retrieved from reference TRBV2 and TRBJ2-3, is EPEVTQTPSHQVTQMGQEVILRCVPISNHLYFYWYRQILGQKVEFLVSFYNNEISEKSEIFDDQFSVERPDGSNFTLKIRSTKLEDSAMYFCASLGLAGHSTDTQYFGPGTRLTVL.

The chain uses TRBV19 and TRBJ1-6; D ambiguous. The germline V and J ends were trimmed by 3 bases and 6 bases, with 12 bases remaining between them. The CDR3 extends over 15 amino acids. Germline-derived CDR1 and CDR2 are LNHDA and SQIVND (reference sequence). CDR3 loop: CASSITFALNSPLHF. For the CDR3, the DNA is TGTGCCAGTAGTATTACGTTCGCACTTAATTCACCCCTCCACTTT. Full variable domain (rest looked up from reference TRBV19 and TRBJ1-6): DGGITQSPKYLFRKEGQNVTLSCEQNLNHDAMYWYRQDPGQGLRLIYYSQIVNDFQKGDIAEGYSVSREKKESFPLTVTSAQKNPTAFYLCASSITFALNSPLHFGNGTRLTVT.

V gene TRBV12-3 or TRBV12-4 combines with J gene TRBJ1-1, with D perhaps matching TRBD1 (6 bases). The V and J ends lost 6 bases and 9 bases respectively, with 11 bases between them. CDR3 length equals 11 residues. In DNA, the CDR3 is TGTGCCAGCAGCTCCGGACAGAAAGCTTTCTTT. It yields the protein CASSSGQKAFF.

V gene TRBV5-4 combines with J gene TRBJ2-1; 9 nucleotides align to TRBD2. With V trimmed by 0 bases and J by 7 bases, 5 bases remained unmatched. This CDR3 is built from 15 residues. Germline V CDR1 and CDR2: SGHNT, YYREEE (reference sequence). The DNA of the CDR3 is TGTGCCAGCAGCTTGGAAGCGGGGGGATGGAATGAGCAGTTCTTC. Amino acid sequence: CASSLEAGGWNEQFF.